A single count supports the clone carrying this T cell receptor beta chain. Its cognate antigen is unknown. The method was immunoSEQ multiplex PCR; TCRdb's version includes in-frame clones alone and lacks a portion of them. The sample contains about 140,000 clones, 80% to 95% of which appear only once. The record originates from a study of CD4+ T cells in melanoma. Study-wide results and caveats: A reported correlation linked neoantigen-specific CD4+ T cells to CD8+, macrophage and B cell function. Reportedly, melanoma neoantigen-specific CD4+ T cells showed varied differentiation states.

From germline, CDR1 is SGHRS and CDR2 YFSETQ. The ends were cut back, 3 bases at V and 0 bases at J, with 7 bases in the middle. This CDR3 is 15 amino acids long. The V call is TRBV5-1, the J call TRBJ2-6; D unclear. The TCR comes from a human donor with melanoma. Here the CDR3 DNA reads TGCGCCAGCAGCTCCCGCTCCTCTGGGGCCAACGTCCTGACTTTC. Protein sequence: CASSSRSSGANVLTF.